The 10 T cell receptor beta chains below were found in one sample sequenced in a study of Graves' ophthalmopathy and Graves' hyperthyroidism. RNA transcripts served as template for amplifying TCR beta CDR3 sequences. First-round RT-PCR used HTBI primers; second-round multiplex PCR followed. TCRdb reprocessed the multiplex PCR reads with MiXCR, giving one entry per CDR3 protein. The data show nearly 400,000 distinct CDR3 sequences, with around 20% seen just once and 1.6% held by the top ten. The sample consisted of peripheral blood. The receptors stem from a woman in her late teens or twenties with Graves' ophthalmopathy.

V gene TRBV19 combines with J gene TRBJ2-5; D may be TRBD1 (5 bases). Germline CDR1 reads LNHDA; CDR2 reads SQIVND (reference sequence). The germline V and J ends were trimmed by 4 bases and 2 bases, with 11 bases remaining between them. This CDR3 is built from 14 residues. Here the CDR3 DNA reads TGTGCCAGTAGTAACTGGACAAAGCAAGAGACCCAGTACTTC. Its translation: CASSNWTKQETQYF.

The gene calls are TRBV6-1 and TRBJ1-1; D remains unclear. Germline V gene sequence: CDR1 MNHNS, CDR2 SASEGT. Trimming pared 1 base from V and 1 base from J, leaving 10 bases between. The CDR3 loop spans 15 amino acids. The CDR3 bases are TGTGCCAGCAGTGAAGGAGGTAACAGGAACACTGAAGCTTTCTTT. As protein: CASSEGGNRNTEAFF.

The J gene is TRBJ1-1, the V gene TRBV20-1; TRBD1 is a possible D gene (5 bases). The V gene's germline CDR1 is DFQATT and CDR2 SNEGSKA (reference sequence). The ends were cut back, 1 base at V and 1 base at J, with 13 bases in the middle. The CDR3 has 15 residues. Here the CDR3 reads CSARVRDGANTEAFF. The CDR3 bases are TGCAGTGCTAGAGTAAGGGATGGGGCGAACACTGAAGCTTTCTTT.

This chain uses TRBV28 with TRBJ1-2; D unclear. V was clipped by 5 bases and J by 4 bases, with 17 bases between them. The CDR3 is 15 residues long. Germline loops: CDR1 MDHEN, CDR2 SYDVKM. CDR3 in DNA: TGTGCCAGCAGTCCTTATCCCCCAAGGAGCTATGGCTACACCTTC. Amino acids: CASSPYPPRSYGYTF.

Comments on this clonotype: Its ends do not fully match the called genes, so a read error is possible. The V gene is TRBV28, the J gene TRBJ2-3; 14 positions match TRBD2. Germline-derived CDR1 and CDR2 are MDHEN and SYDVKM. The CDR3 totals 17 residues. CDR3 bases: TGTGCCGGCAGTCACCCGACTAGCGGGAGGGCCCCAGATACGCAGTATTTT. Its translation is CAGSHPTSGRAPDTQYF.

Ten or more counts support this clonotype. This chain joins TRBV7-2 and TRBJ1-1; D gene ambiguous. This CDR3 region has 15 residues. Germline V CDR1 and CDR2: SGHTA, FQGNSA. Trimming removed 0 bases from V and 11 bases from J, with 19 bases in between. In nucleotides, the CDR3 is TGTGCCAGCAGCTTAGCTTCAGACCCCCCGACGGTTGCTTTCTTT. It is translated as CASSLASDPPTVAFF.

This clonotype was counted at least ten times. This chain uses TRBV19 with TRBJ2-7; D may be TRBD2 (5 bases). V was trimmed by 3 bases and J by 4 bases, leaving 13 bases between them. The CDR3 has 14 residues. CDR1 LNHDA and CDR2 SQIVND come from the germline V gene (reference sequence). CDR3 bases: TGTGCCAGTAGTATGACGAGGGATCGGTACGAGCAGTACTTC. Encoded protein: CASSMTRDRYEQYF.

The chain employs TRBV6-1 and TRBJ1-1; D possibly corresponds to TRBD1 (5 bases). Germline loops: CDR1 MNHNS, CDR2 SASEGT. The V end was cut by 7 bases, the J end by 0 bases, with 9 bases between. The CDR3 has 13 amino acids. The CDR3 DNA follows: TGTGCCAGCAAGGAGACAGTGAACACTGAAGCTTTCTTT. Amino acid sequence: CASKETVNTEAFF.

This clonotype was observed at least ten times. V and J are TRBV29-1 and TRBJ1-1; TRBD1 is a possible D gene (6 bases). Per the germline V gene, CDR1 is SQVTM and CDR2 is ANQGSEA. The CDR3 extends over 13 amino acids. The V end was cut by 8 bases, the J end by 3 bases, with 16 bases between. CDR3 loop: CSSRTGSDTEAFF. The CDR3 nucleotides are TGCAGCTCCCGCACAGGGTCGGACACTGAAGCTTTCTTT.

The chain combines TRBV12-3 or TRBV12-4 with TRBJ1-2; D not certain. Trimming removed 6 bases from V and 5 bases from J, with 10 bases in between. CDR3 size: 12 residues. DNA of the CDR3: TGTGCCAGCAGCCCATCCGAGTATGGCTACACCTTC. Its translation: CASSPSEYGYTF.